These 28 T cell receptor beta chains came from one sample sequenced in a study of blood T cells in healthy people across ages. The use of a sample-barcoded 5' primer and a J-beta primer mix characterized a second PCR of roughly 6 to 11 cycles. TCRdb independently ran MiXCR on the 5' RACE reads; one entry per CDR3 protein. The sample consists of over 950,000 distinct CDR3 sequences, roughly 51% of them appearing once. The specimen was blood. These receptors all stem from an older woman in good health.

The CDR3 nucleotides are TGTGCCAGCATCGACAGAAACTCTGGGGCCAACGTCCTGACTTTC. Translated: CASIDRNSGANVLTF. The rearrangement links TRBV28 to TRBJ2-6; the D gene is possibly TRBD1 (5 bases). CDR1 and CDR2 (germline): MDHEN, SYDVKM. The CDR3 has 15 residues. V was clipped by 7 bases and J by 0 bases, with 10 bases between them.

The chain has TRBV12-3 or TRBV12-4 and TRBJ2-3, with 10 positions matching TRBD2. The CDR3 covers 15 residues. The V and J ends lost 5 bases and 6 bases, in that order; junction bases with no gene match: 8. The CDR3 protein is CASSQQGLALDTQYF. CDR3 nucleotide sequence: TGTGCCAGCAGTCAACAGGGACTAGCGTTGGATACGCAGTATTTT.

The chain links TRBV11-2 to TRBJ2-6, with no clear D. V was shortened by 5 bases and J by 3 bases, with 5 bases between the two germline ends. The CDR3 is 13 amino acids. Per germline, CDR1 SGHAT and CDR2 FQNNGV. This chain's CDR3 is CASSTFGANVLTF. The DNA for the CDR3 is TGTGCCAGCAGCACCTTTGGGGCCAACGTCCTGACTTTC.

The V and J genes are TRBV2 and TRBJ2-3; D gene ambiguous. The CDR3 covers 13 residues. From germline, CDR1 is SNHLY and CDR2 FYNNEI. V lost 6 bases, J lost 6 bases, and 13 bases lay in between. The CDR3 sequence is CASSVSLLDTQYF. The CDR3 DNA reads TGTGCCAGCAGCGTATCACTTCTCGATACGCAGTATTTT.

This clonotype turned up a few times. The chain couples TRBV29-1 to TRBJ2-5; D might be TRBD2 (6 bases). The V and J ends lost 4 bases and 5 bases respectively, with 17 bases between them. The CDR3 is 14 amino acids. Germline assignment: CDR1 SQVTM and CDR2 ANQGSEA. CDR3 sequence (DNA): TGCAGCGTTGGCGGGGTATCCCCGGGGGAGACCCAGTACTTC. Translation: CSVGGVSPGETQYF.

J is TRBJ2-4 and V is TRBV10-2; D remains unclear. The end of the DNA aligns better with TRBJ2-7, so the J call may be wrong. This CDR3 is 13 amino acids long. The germline V gene has CDR1 WSHSY and CDR2 SAAADI. The CDR3 here is CASSEASIYEQYF. As DNA, the CDR3 is TGCGCCAGCAGTGAAGCGTCTATATACGAGCAGTACTTC.

This rearrangement joins TRBV18 to TRBJ2-1, with a possible D match to TRBD1 (6 bases). The V and J ends lost 4 bases and 10 bases respectively, with 17 bases between them. The length of the CDR3 is 14 residues. The germline gives CDR1 KGHSH, CDR2 LQKENI. This CDR3 reads CASSQGRQAVEQFF. CDR3 sequence (DNA): TGTGCCAGCTCACAAGGCCGACAGGCAGTAGAGCAGTTCTTC. The complete variable domain, with remaining parts taken from reference TRBV18 and TRBJ2-1, reads NAGVMQNPRHLVRRRGQEARLRCSPMKGHSHVYWYRQLPEEGLKFMVYLQKENIIDESGMPKERFSAEFPKEGPSILRIQQVVRGDSAAYFCASSQGRQAVEQFFGPGTRLTVL.

The CDR3 DNA reads TGTGCCAGCAGCCCCCCGGGACTAGTCTACGGGCAGTACTTC. Translated: CASSPPGLVYGQYF. The rearrangement uses TRBV7-9 and TRBJ2-5; 8 nucleotides match TRBD2. Germline V gene lookup returns CDR1 SEHNR and CDR2 FQNEAQ (reference sequence). V lost 5 bases to trimming and J lost 11 bases; unmatched junction nucleotides: 13. The CDR3 is made up of 14 amino acids.

This sequence joins TRBV12-5 and TRBJ2-1; D not certain. The length of the CDR3 is 17 residues. Trimming pared 2 bases from V and 0 bases from J, leaving 14 bases between. The germline gives CDR1 LGHNT, CDR2 FRNRAP. CDR3 amino acids: CASGLIEGISSYNEQFF. Written as DNA, the CDR3 is TGTGCTAGTGGTTTGATAGAAGGGATCAGCTCCTACAATGAGCAGTTCTTC.

The chain uses TRBV20-1 and TRBJ2-7, with 9 positions matching TRBD2. From germline, CDR1 is DFQATT and CDR2 SNEGSKA (reference sequence). CDR3 length equals 20 residues. V trimming: 1 base; J trimming: 4 bases; junction bases outside the gene matches: 23. The CDR3 protein is CSARVYGGARGVAGVYEQYF. The CDR3 DNA is TGCAGTGCTAGAGTATATGGGGGAGCCCGGGGTGTAGCGGGAGTTTACGAGCAGTACTTC.

The table lists this clonotype with a count of one. The chain recombines TRBV2 with TRBJ1-6; tentative D call: TRBD1 (5 bases). The CDR3 has 15 residues. The germline V and J ends were trimmed by 11 bases and 8 bases, with 22 bases remaining between them. Germline V gives CDR1 SNHLY, CDR2 FYNNEI. CDR3 coding DNA: TGTGCCGGGGCTCGAGAGGGGAGACAGTATTCACCCCTCCACTTT. Protein: CAGAREGRQYSPLHF.

The chain couples TRBV28 to TRBJ2-6, with 10 bases aligning to TRBD2. The germline V gene has CDR1 MDHEN and CDR2 SYDVKM. Unmatched junction bases numbered 15, after V lost 6 bases and J lost 4 bases. CDR3 length: 19 residues. This CDR3 reads CASSLLLAGAREGANVLTF. In DNA, the CDR3 is TGTGCCAGCAGCCTACTCCTAGCGGGAGCCCGGGAAGGGGCCAACGTCCTGACTTTC.

This clonotype was recorded a few times. This chain links TRBV6-5 with TRBJ1-2; a weak D match, TRBD1 (6 bases). The CDR3 is made up of 14 amino acids. Looked up from germline, CDR1 is MNHEY and CDR2 is SVGAGI. The ends were cut back, 0 bases at V and 7 bases at J, with 12 bases in the middle. This CDR3 reads CASSYSRSRGGYTF. DNA of the CDR3: TGTGCCAGCAGTTACTCGCGTTCCAGGGGTGGCTACACCTTC.

This clonotype was observed a single time. Germline is not matched at one junction end, which may reflect a read error. J is TRBJ2-7 and V is TRBV12-3 or TRBV12-4; D tentatively fits TRBD1 or TRBD2 (5 bases each). This CDR3 spans 14 amino acids. CDR3 residues: CASSVAWGFYEQYF. The CDR3 DNA is TGTGCCAGCAGTGTAGCTTGGGGGTTCTACGAGCAGTACTTC.

The chain recombines TRBV7-9 with TRBJ2-2; D might be TRBD1 (5 bases). The CDR3 covers 14 residues. Trimming cost V 5 bases and J 2 bases, with 9 bases left between them. CDR1 is SEHNR, CDR2 FQNEAQ, per germline (reference sequence). The DNA for the CDR3 is TGTGCCAGCAGCGCGGACACTAACACCGGGGAGCTGTTTTTT. It codes for CASSADTNTGELFF.

The table lists this clonotype with a few counts. The CDR3 nucleotides are TGTGCCAGCAGTCTGACGGTGATACAAGAGACCCAGTACTTC. It yields the protein CASSLTVIQETQYF. The gene calls are TRBV3-1 and TRBJ2-7; D not certain. The J call is in doubt because the DNA end fits TRBJ2-5 better. The length of the CDR3 is 14 residues. Germline lookup yields CDR1 LGHDT and CDR2 YNNKEL (reference sequence).

V usage is TRBV7-2 and J usage is TRBJ1-2; tentative D call: TRBD1 (6 bases). The V end lost 10 bases, the J end lost 2 bases, and 35 bases lay between the germline ends. CDR1 and CDR2 (germline): SGHTA, FQGNSA. The CDR3 is made up of 20 amino acids. CDR3 nucleotides: TGTGCCACCCCAACTTTTGGATACTTTCTTCAGGGGCGACTAAACTATGGCTACACCTTC. This sequence encodes CATPTFGYFLQGRLNYGYTF.

The CDR3 spells CASSLLSGRGRDTQYF. The DNA for the CDR3 is TGTGCCAGCAGCTTGCTTAGCGGGAGAGGTAGAGATACGCAGTATTTT. The chain carries TRBV7-8 and TRBJ2-3; 9 nucleotides agree with TRBD2. Germline V gives CDR1 SGHVS, CDR2 FQNEAQ. J lost 5 bases, V lost 3 bases, and 9 bases had no gene match. The CDR3 totals 16 residues. Combining the CDR3 with reference TRBV7-8 and TRBJ2-3 gives the whole variable domain GAGVSQSPRYKVAKRGQDVALRCDPISGHVSLFWYQQALGQGPEFLTYFQNEAQLDKSGLPSDRFFAERPEGSVSTLKIQRTQQEDSAVYLCASSLLSGRGRDTQYFGPGTRLTVL.

This chain joins TRBV20-1 and TRBJ2-1; 9 bases are shared with TRBD2. The germline CDR1 and CDR2 sequences are DFQATT and SNEGSKA (reference sequence). The CDR3 has 14 amino acids. V lost 3 bases to trimming and J lost 3 bases; unmatched junction nucleotides: 3. CDR3 residues: CSASPREGYNEQFF. As DNA, the CDR3 is TGCAGTGCTAGCCCGCGGGAGGGCTACAATGAGCAGTTCTTC.

This clonotype was observed a few times. V gene TRBV4-3 combines with J gene TRBJ1-2, with a weak D call TRBD1 (6 bases). Germline V gene data show CDR1 as LGHNA and CDR2 as YSLEER. This CDR3 spans 15 amino acids. V was clipped by 0 bases and J by 6 bases, with 14 bases between them. CDR3 region: CASSQDATGINGYTF. In DNA, the CDR3 is TGCGCCAGCAGCCAAGACGCTACAGGGATTAATGGCTACACCTTC.

The genes are TRBV7-2 and TRBJ2-5; 9 nucleotides match TRBD2. Unmatched junction bases numbered 6, after V lost 6 bases and J lost 4 bases. Per the germline V gene, CDR1 is SGHTA and CDR2 is FQGNSA. This CDR3 is 14 amino acids long. CDR3 bases: TGTGCCAGCAGAGATAAAGCGGGGGGAGAGACCCAGTACTTC. This encodes CASRDKAGGETQYF.

The rearrangement uses TRBV12-3 or TRBV12-4 and TRBJ2-3, with 13 bases identical to TRBD2. Trimming cost V 1 base and J 1 base; bases outside gene matches: 2. The CDR3 loop spans 17 amino acids. CDR3 nucleotide sequence: TGTGCCAGCAGTTTAGGACTAGCGGGAGGCCGCACAGATACGCAGTATTTT. As protein: CASSLGLAGGRTDTQYF.

As for this clonotype: No DNA is shown, since the ends of the CDR3 on it are uncertain; the CDR3 is the one TCRdb lists. The V gene is TRBV29-1, the J gene TRBJ1-2; the D call in the table, TRBD1, was not verified against the DNA. The length of the CDR3 is 14 amino acids, counting both ends. Germline V lookup: CDR1 SQVTM, CDR2 ANQGSEA. The CDR3 loop reads CSAAQTGYNYGCTF.

This chain links TRBV29-1 with TRBJ2-1; TRBD2 might be the D (5 bases). The better agreement between TRBJ2-7 and the DNA end casts doubt on the J call. The CDR3 sequence is 12 residues long. Per germline, CDR1 SQVTM and CDR2 ANQGSEA. Here the CDR3 reads CSGFGGDNEQYF. In DNA form, the CDR3 reads TGCAGCGGATTTGGAGGCGACAATGAGCAGTACTTC.

This clonotype was counted a few times. The chain uses TRBV3-1 and TRBJ2-1, with 16 positions matching TRBD2. V dropped 3 bases and J dropped 8; count of bases not matched to a gene: 1. This CDR3 comprises 15 residues. From germline, CDR1 is LGHDT and CDR2 YNNKEL (reference sequence). The CDR3 sequence: CASSQGLAGGYEQFF. The CDR3 DNA follows: TGTGCCAGCAGCCAGGGACTAGCGGGAGGGTATGAGCAGTTCTTC.

CDR3 sequence reads: CASRPQGETQYF. The CDR3 bases are TGTGCCAGCAGGCCCCAGGGGGAGACCCAGTACTTC. This chain joins TRBV27 and TRBJ2-5, with a weak D call TRBD1 (6 bases). V dropped 6 bases and J dropped 5 bases, with 10 bases sitting between them. The CDR3 totals 12 residues. The germline V gene encodes CDR1 MNHEY and CDR2 SMNVEV (reference sequence).

This clonotype is a singleton in its sample. The junction shows a germline mismatch at one end, possibly a read error. V gene TRBV7-8 combines with J gene TRBJ1-1, with 8 bases aligning to TRBD1. Germline V gene data show CDR1 as SGHVS and CDR2 as FQNEAQ. The CDR3 sequence is 15 residues long. CDR3 protein: CAGSLATGGYSEAFF. CDR3 nucleotide sequence: TGTGCCGGCAGCTTAGCAACAGGGGGATATTCTGAAGCTTTCTTT.

The V call is TRBV6-2 or TRBV6-3, the J call TRBJ1-2, with TRBD1 matching over 9 bases. Germline-derived CDR1 and CDR2 are MNHEY and SVGEGT. With 7 bases clipped from V and 6 bases from J, the junction kept 6 bases outside the gene matches. This CDR3 spans 13 amino acids. CDR3 region: CASNRDRVHGYTF. The CDR3 DNA is TGTGCCAGCAACCGGGACAGGGTTCATGGCTACACCTTC.